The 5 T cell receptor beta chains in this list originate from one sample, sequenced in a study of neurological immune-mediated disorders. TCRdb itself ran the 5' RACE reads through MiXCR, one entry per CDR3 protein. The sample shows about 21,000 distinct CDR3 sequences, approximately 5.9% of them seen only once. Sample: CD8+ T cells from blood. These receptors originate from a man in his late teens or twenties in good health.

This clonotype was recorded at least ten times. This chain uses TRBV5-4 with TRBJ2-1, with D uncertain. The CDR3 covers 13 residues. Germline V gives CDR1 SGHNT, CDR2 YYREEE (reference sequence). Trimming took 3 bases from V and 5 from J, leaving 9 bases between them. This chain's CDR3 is CASSWARNNEQFF. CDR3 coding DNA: TGTGCCAGCAGCTGGGCTAGAAACAATGAGCAGTTCTTC. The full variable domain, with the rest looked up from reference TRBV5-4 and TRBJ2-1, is ETGVTQSPTHLIKTRGQQVTLRCSSQSGHNTVSWYQQALGQGPQFIFQYYREEENGRGNFPPRFSGLQFPNYSSELNVNALELDDSALYLCASSWARNNEQFFGPGTRLTVL.

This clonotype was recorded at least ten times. CDR3 amino acids: CASSSGTELYGYTF. The CDR3 region has the DNA TGTGCCAGCAGCTCCGGGACGGAACTCTATGGCTACACCTTC. This chain links TRBV7-8 with TRBJ1-2; maybe TRBD1 (5 bases). Trimming stripped 4 bases from V and 4 bases from J, with 13 bases between. CDR3 length equals 14 residues. Germline V gene sequence: CDR1 SGHVS, CDR2 FQNEAQ.

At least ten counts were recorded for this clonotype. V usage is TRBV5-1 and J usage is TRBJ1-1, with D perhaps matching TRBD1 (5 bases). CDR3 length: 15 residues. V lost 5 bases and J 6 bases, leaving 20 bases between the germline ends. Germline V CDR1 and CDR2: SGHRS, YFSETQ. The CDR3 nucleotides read TGCGCCAGCAGGGATGGGGCGGGCAGGAGGCCTGAAGCTTTCTTT. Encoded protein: CASRDGAGRRPEAFF.

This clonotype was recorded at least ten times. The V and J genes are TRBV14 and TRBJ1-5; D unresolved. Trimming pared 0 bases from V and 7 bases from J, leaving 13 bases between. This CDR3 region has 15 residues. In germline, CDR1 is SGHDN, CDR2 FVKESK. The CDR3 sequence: CASSQEKGSVQPQHF. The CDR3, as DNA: TGTGCCAGCAGCCAAGAAAAAGGAAGCGTGCAGCCCCAGCATTTT.

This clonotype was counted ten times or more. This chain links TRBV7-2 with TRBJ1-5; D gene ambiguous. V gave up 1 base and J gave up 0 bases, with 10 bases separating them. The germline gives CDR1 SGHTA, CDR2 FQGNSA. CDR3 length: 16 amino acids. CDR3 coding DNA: TGTGCCAGCAGCTTAGATTCCAGGAATAGCAATCAGCCCCAGCATTTT. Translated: CASSLDSRNSNQPQHF.